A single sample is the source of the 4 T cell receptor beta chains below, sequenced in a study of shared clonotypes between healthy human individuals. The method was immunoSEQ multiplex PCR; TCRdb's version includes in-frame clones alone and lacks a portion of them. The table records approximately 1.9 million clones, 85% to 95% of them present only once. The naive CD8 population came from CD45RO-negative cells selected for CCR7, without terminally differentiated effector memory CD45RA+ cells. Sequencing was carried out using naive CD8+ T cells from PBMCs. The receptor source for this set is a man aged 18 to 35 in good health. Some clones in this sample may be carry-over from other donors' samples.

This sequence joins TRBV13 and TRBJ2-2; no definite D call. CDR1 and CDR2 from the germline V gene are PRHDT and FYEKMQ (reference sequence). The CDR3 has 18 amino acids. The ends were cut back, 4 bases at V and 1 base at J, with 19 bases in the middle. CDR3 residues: CASSSNSIQYKNTGELFF. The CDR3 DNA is TGTGCCAGCAGCTCTAATTCCATACAATACAAGAACACCGGGGAGCTGTTTTTT.

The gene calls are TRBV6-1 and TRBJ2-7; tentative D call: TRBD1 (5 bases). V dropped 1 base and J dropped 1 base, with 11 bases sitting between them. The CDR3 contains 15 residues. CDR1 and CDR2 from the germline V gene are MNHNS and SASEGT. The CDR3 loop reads CASSEGSGKSYEQYF. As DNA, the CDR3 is TGTGCCAGCAGTGAAGGATCAGGGAAGTCCTACGAGCAGTACTTC.

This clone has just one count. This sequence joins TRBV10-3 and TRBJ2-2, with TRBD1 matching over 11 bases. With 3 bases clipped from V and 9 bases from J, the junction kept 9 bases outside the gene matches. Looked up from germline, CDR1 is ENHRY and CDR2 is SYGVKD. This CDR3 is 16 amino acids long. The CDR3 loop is CAISDGTGGPKRELFF. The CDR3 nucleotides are TGTGCCATCAGTGATGGGACAGGGGGTCCCAAAAGGGAGCTGTTTTTT.

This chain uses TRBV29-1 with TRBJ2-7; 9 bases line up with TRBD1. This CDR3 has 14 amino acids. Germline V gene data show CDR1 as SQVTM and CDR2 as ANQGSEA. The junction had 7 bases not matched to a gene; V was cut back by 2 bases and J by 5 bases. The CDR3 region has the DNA TGCAGCGTTGAAACCGGGACAGGGTACCACGAGCAGTACTTC. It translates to CSVETGTGYHEQYF.